This T cell receptor beta chain originates from a study of blood T cell repertoires in COVID-19. Germline assignment: CDR1 SGHRS and CDR2 YFSETQ. Trimming took off 1 base at V and 4 bases at J, with 8 bases between the two ends. The CDR3 is made up of 14 amino acids. The repertoire was sequenced with immunoSEQ multiplex PCR; TCRdb's copy has only in-frame clones and lacks some. This sample has approximately 230,000 clones, with roughly 82% found just once. The clonotype was recovered from a woman aged 80 or over with active or convalescent COVID-19. The V call is TRBV5-1, the J call TRBJ1-4; tentatively, D is TRBD1 (6 bases). Input material: peripheral blood. CDR3 residues: CASSLTGFNEKLFF. CDR3 sequence (DNA): TGCGCCAGCAGCTTGACAGGGTTTAATGAAAAACTGTTTTTT.